Listed below are T cell receptor beta chains from one sample, sequenced in a study of a mutant IDH1 vaccine in newly diagnosed glioma. Repertoires were generated with immunoSEQ multiplex PCR, while TCRdb's copy carries only in-frame clones and drops some. The profile shows tens of thousands of clones, 75% to 90% of them singletons. Their antigens remain unidentified. The specimen was PBMCs, collected from a glioma patient whose treatment included an IDH1 peptide vaccine. These receptors all come from a woman in her forties or fifties with glioma. Each CDR3 is given with its conserved first and last residue.

v_call cdr3_aa
TRBV9 CASSPQGQGAPGNTIYF
TRBV6-1 CASTQSNQPQHF
TRBV5-1 CASSLGQTGVNTEAFF
TRBV7-3 CASSNPGEADYGYTF
TRBV9 CASSGTTNTGELFF
TRBV5-1 CASTGASGGTTGELFF
TRBV11-2 CASSYVASGRKNTEAFF
TRBV6-5 CASSYASGGEETQYF
TRBV11-2 CASSQWTGGNQPQHF
TRBV28 CASSFESSGTTEAFF
TRBV7-8 CASSLGRADEQYF
TRBV15 CATSGDRGKDTEAFF
TRBV5-4 CASSLGSPGNTEAFF
TRBV5-1 CASSQGRLEGQYF
TRBV29-1 CSVAEGNGNQPQHF
TRBV25-1 CASSGWAGDYEQYF
TRBV4-3 CASSSTTDTQYF
TRBV27 CASSSRGDRGGANVLTF
TRBV19 CASSPTDRAYYGYTF
TRBV7-9 CASSLEGSGAFF
TRBV7-7 CASSLRVSSYNEQFF
TRBV28 CASSSDRASGYTF
TRBV4-3 CASSQDRDKGKLFF
TRBV6-1 CASSEGTGGYEQYF
TRBV2 CASSLETQYF
TRBV25-1 CASSESGQGGYEQYF
TRBV6-1 CASSEHSSYEQYF
TRBV9 CASSVGGGYQETQYF
TRBV19 CASSFETEAEAFF
TRBV7-3 CASSRTGTYEQYF
TRBV19 CASTHRGYSPLHF
TRBV4-2 CASSRTSGGARAKNIQYF
TRBV6-5 CASSYRWVSSTDTQYF
TRBV7-2 CASSWPGRGVYEQYF
TRBV5-1 CASSPSRGEQFF
TRBV27 CASSRQGLSNQPQHF
TRBV25-1 CASSVGFGKLFF
TRBV29-1 CSVQPTSGGATDTQYF
TRBV5-8 CASRGQAAYEQYF
TRBV19 CASSIGVAQTYEQYF
TRBV5-5 CASSLIRNTEAFF
TRBV30 CAWSVQTGNGYTF
TRBV2 CASSLDRVDQPQHF
TRBV27 CASSLGVGEQYF
TRBV29-1 CSADFSNTEAFF
TRBV10-1 CAVYRVFTGELFF
TRBV25-1 CASSEEGQVIYGYTF
TRBV5-1 CASSLFSDVENSPLHF
TRBV2 CASSGGAGGGDTQYF
TRBV30 CAWSGWDAGGYTF
TRBV4-1 CASSQEERGSYNEQFF
TRBV13 CASSFSGLVSTDTQYF
TRBV10-1 CASSSDRSSQETQYF
TRBV5-8 CASSPGPGGYTF
TRBV5-1 CASSLPISGQHTDTQYF
TRBV6-5 CASKVSGGTGELFF
TRBV5-1 CASSPTGQGYEQYF